These 29 T cell receptor beta chains were all obtained from the same sample, sequenced in a study of lymphopenia after photon versus proton radiotherapy. Sequenced by immunoSEQ multiplex PCR; TCRdb stores in-frame clones only, minus some. The sample has 150,000 to 200,000 clones, 75% to 90% seen once. This specimen was peripheral blood, taken from a patient treated with photon-based radiotherapy. The origin of the receptors is a man aged 50 to 59 with gastric cancer.

This chain links TRBV5-6 with TRBJ1-2; 8 bases are a match to TRBD1. V was pared by 1 base and J by 6 bases, with 5 bases of the junction left unmatched. The germline gives CDR1 SGHDT, CDR2 YYEEEE. CDR3 length: 14 amino acids. The CDR3 region has the DNA TGTGCCAGCAGCTTGCCAGGGGGCCAAAATGGCTACACCTTC. Encoded protein: CASSLPGGQNGYTF.

V gene TRBV27 combines with J gene TRBJ2-1; perhaps TRBD1 as D (5 bases). Per germline, CDR1 MNHEY and CDR2 SMNVEV (reference sequence). The CDR3 runs 16 residues. The V and J ends lost 0 bases and 7 bases respectively, with 16 bases between them. CDR3 bases: TGTGCCAGCAGTTTATCAACCAGGGCGGTCCCTAATGAGCAGTTCTTC. Protein product: CASSLSTRAVPNEQFF.

The rearrangement links TRBV5-1 to TRBJ1-2; tentatively, D is TRBD1 (5 bases). Trimming pared 3 bases from V and 5 bases from J, leaving 20 bases between. The CDR3 sequence is 16 residues long. Germline V gives CDR1 SGHRS, CDR2 YFSETQ. The CDR3 loop is CASSYSSEGAKYGYTF. CDR3 sequence (DNA): TGCGCCAGCAGCTATTCCTCAGAAGGGGCGAAATATGGCTACACCTTC.

This clone was detected only once. Other DNA sequences of this sample code for an identical CDR3. The chain is built from TRBV19 and TRBJ2-1; the match to TRBD2 covers 7 bases. The germline CDR1 and CDR2 sequences are LNHDA and SQIVND (reference sequence). V trimming: 5 bases; J trimming: 6 bases; junction bases outside the gene matches: 1. This CDR3 is built from 12 residues. The DNA for the CDR3 is TGTGCCAGTAGTTCTAGCGGCAATGAGCAGTTCTTC. Translation: CASSSSGNEQFF. Full variable domain (remainder filled in from reference TRBV19 and TRBJ2-1): DGGITQSPKYLFRKEGQNVTLSCEQNLNHDAMYWYRQDPGQGLRLIYYSQIVNDFQKGDIAEGYSVSREKKESFPLTVTSAQKNPTAFYLCASSSSGNEQFFGPGTRLTVL.

The chain links TRBV19 to TRBJ1-2; D not resolved. Germline loops: CDR1 LNHDA, CDR2 SQIVND (reference sequence). The CDR3 has 14 amino acids. Trimming shortened V by 5 bases and J by 5 bases, and 15 bases separated the two germline ends. The CDR3 nucleotides read TGTGCCAGTAGTTTGAGTGGATCCTCATATGGCTACACCTTC. It is translated as CASSLSGSSYGYTF.

The chain is built from TRBV5-1 and TRBJ2-7, with TRBD2 matching 8 bases. The junction had 1 base not matched to a gene; V was cut back by 0 bases and J by 2 bases. The CDR3 runs 14 residues. CDR1 is SGHRS, CDR2 YFSETQ, per germline. DNA for the CDR3: TGCGCCAGCAGCTTGGTAGCGGGACCCTACGAGCAGTACTTC. Amino acids: CASSLVAGPYEQYF.

The genes are TRBV5-4 and TRBJ1-5; a weak D match, TRBD1 (5 bases). The CDR3 sequence is 13 residues long. V was trimmed by 0 bases and J by 5 bases, leaving 6 bases between them. Germline CDR1 and CDR2: SGHNT and YYREEE (reference sequence). CDR3 DNA: TGTGCCAGCAGCTTGGGGGGGGATCAGCCCCAGCATTTT. Translated: CASSLGGDQPQHF.

V usage is TRBV5-4 and J usage is TRBJ2-3; D ambiguous. Germline-derived CDR1 and CDR2 are SGHNT and YYREEE (reference sequence). The V end lost 4 bases, the J end lost 4 bases, and 13 bases lay between the germline ends. This CDR3 has 14 amino acids. This CDR3 is CASSPRVLADTQYF. The CDR3 nucleotides are TGTGCCAGCAGCCCCCGGGTCTTAGCAGATACGCAGTATTTT. The full variable domain, completed using reference TRBV5-4 and TRBJ2-3, is ETGVTQSPTHLIKTRGQQVTLRCSSQSGHNTVSWYQQALGQGPQFIFQYYREEENGRGNFPPRFSGLQFPNYSSELNVNALELDDSALYLCASSPRVLADTQYFGPGTRLTVL.

The chain recombines TRBV27 with TRBJ2-7; the match to TRBD1 covers 10 bases. J was trimmed by 4 bases and V by 3 bases; bases with no gene match: 3. CDR1 is MNHEY and CDR2 is SMNVEV in the germline V gene (reference sequence). The CDR3 extends over 14 amino acids. This CDR3 is CASSLTGGGYEQYF. The CDR3 DNA sequence: TGTGCCAGCAGTTTGACAGGGGGCGGGTACGAGCAGTACTTC.

The chain uses TRBV10-2 and TRBJ2-1; 7 positions match TRBD2. The V gene's germline CDR1 is WSHSY and CDR2 SAAADI. V shed 4 bases and J 10 bases; nucleotides not matched to a gene: 7. This CDR3 has 13 amino acids. CDR3 sequence reads: CASSVANGREQFF. DNA for the CDR3: TGCGCCAGCAGTGTAGCAAACGGGAGGGAGCAGTTCTTC.

This clone is a singleton in its sample. This rearrangement joins TRBV28 to TRBJ2-2, with TRBD2 matching 8 bases. This CDR3 has 16 residues. The germline V gene has CDR1 MDHEN and CDR2 SYDVKM. Trimming took 2 bases from V and 0 from J; bases not matched to a gene: 2. Written as DNA, the CDR3 is TGTGCCAGCAGTTTAGCGGGAGGAGCGAACACCGGGGAGCTGTTTTTT. Protein product: CASSLAGGANTGELFF.

The chain uses TRBV5-4 and TRBJ1-1, with D uncertain. The V gene lost 2 bases and the J gene lost 1 base, with 6 bases spanning the gap. This CDR3 has 13 amino acids. Germline CDR1 is SGHNT and CDR2 is YYREEE (reference sequence). CDR3 sequence reads: CASSFSRNTEAFF. The CDR3 DNA reads TGTGCCAGCAGCTTTAGCAGGAACACTGAAGCTTTCTTT.

Points on this clone: Additional DNA sequences in this sample encode the identical CDR3. The chain recombines TRBV20-1 with TRBJ2-7; no firm D call. With 6 bases removed from V and 0 bases from J, the gap between germline ends came to 6 bases. The CDR3 sequence is 11 residues long. Germline V gene lookup returns CDR1 DFQATT and CDR2 SNEGSKA (reference sequence). The CDR3 region is CSARTSYEQYF. CDR3 DNA sequence: TGCAGTGCCCGGACCTCCTACGAGCAGTACTTC.

This chain links TRBV9 with TRBJ1-2; a weak D match, TRBD1 (6 bases). Germline CDR1 SGDLS, CDR2 YYNGEE. Trimming left V 3 bases short and J 8 bases short, with 11 bases between. The CDR3 has 12 residues. The CDR3 here is CASSGGARGYTF. The CDR3 DNA sequence: TGTGCCAGCAGCGGGGGGGCGCGAGGCTACACCTTC.

As DNA, the CDR3 is TGTGCCAGCAGCTCTGACTACTCCTACGAGCAGTACTTC. Protein sequence: CASSSDYSYEQYF. V is TRBV7-2 and J is TRBJ2-7; weak D call: TRBD2 (5 bases). Between the trimmed V and J ends, which lost 4 bases and 0 bases, there was a span of 7 bases. The CDR3 runs to 13 residues. Germline V gives CDR1 SGHTA, CDR2 FQGNSA.

The J gene is TRBJ2-5, the V gene TRBV14; perhaps D is TRBD1 or TRBD2 (5 bases each). The CDR3 runs 16 residues. Deletions cut 0 bases from V and 5 bases from J, with 16 bases between. Looked up from germline, CDR1 is SGHDN and CDR2 is FVKESK. In DNA, the CDR3 is TGTGCCAGCAGCCAAGAGATGATAGGGACGGATGAGACCCAGTACTTC. Translation: CASSQEMIGTDETQYF.

The chain is built from TRBV27 and TRBJ1-1, with a weak D call TRBD1 (5 bases). The germline V and J ends were trimmed by 5 bases and 3 bases, with 19 bases remaining between them. This CDR3 is 16 amino acids long. Germline values: CDR1 MNHEY, CDR2 SMNVEV (reference sequence). CDR3 in amino acids: CASSPRQNPQDTEAFF. CDR3 in DNA: TGTGCCAGCAGTCCCCGACAGAATCCCCAGGACACTGAAGCTTTCTTT.

This clone was seen only once. The V gene is TRBV6-5, the J gene TRBJ1-3; tentative D call: TRBD1 (5 bases). Between the trimmed V and J ends, which lost 7 bases and 4 bases, there was a span of 11 bases. Germline lookup yields CDR1 MNHEY and CDR2 SVGAGI. This CDR3 contains 13 residues. The CDR3 nucleotides are TGTGCCAGCAAACGCCGACAGGGAAACACCATATATTTT. It specifies CASKRRQGNTIYF.

This clone is termed medium-sized (0.01 to 0.1%). Other DNA sequences from this sample encode an identical CDR3 as well. V usage is TRBV7-8 and J usage is TRBJ2-1; D may be TRBD1 (6 bases). Germline assignment: CDR1 SGHVS and CDR2 FQNEAQ. V lost 2 bases to trimming and J lost 4 bases, with 6 bases between them. The CDR3 has 13 residues. This chain's CDR3 is CASSLQGYNEQFF. Here the CDR3 DNA reads TGTGCCAGCAGCTTACAGGGGTACAATGAGCAGTTCTTC. Full variable domain (remainder filled in from reference TRBV7-8 and TRBJ2-1): GAGVSQSPRYKVAKRGQDVALRCDPISGHVSLFWYQQALGQGPEFLTYFQNEAQLDKSGLPSDRFFAERPEGSVSTLKIQRTQQEDSAVYLCASSLQGYNEQFFGPGTRLTVL.

J is TRBJ2-7 and V is TRBV18, with 12 bases aligning to TRBD2. CDR1 and CDR2 from the germline V gene are KGHSH and LQKENI. CDR3 length equals 15 residues. Trimming cost V 6 bases and J 0 bases; bases outside gene matches: 3. Written as DNA, the CDR3 is TGTGCCAGCTCGATGACTAGCGGGAGCTCCTACGAGCAGTACTTC. It specifies CASSMTSGSSYEQYF.

The V call is TRBV6-6, the J call TRBJ2-7, with D perhaps TRBD2 (6 bases). The CDR3 extends over 15 amino acids. Looked up from germline, CDR1 is MNHNY and CDR2 is SVGAGI (reference sequence). Trimming left V 0 bases short and J 2 bases short, with 11 bases between. The CDR3: CASSYSVGEAYEQYF. Here the CDR3 DNA reads TGTGCCAGCAGTTACTCCGTAGGGGAGGCCTACGAGCAGTACTTC.

Note on this clone: This sample includes further DNA sequences coding for the same CDR3. V and J are TRBV7-9 and TRBJ2-7; the D is unclear. Looked up from germline, CDR1 is SEHNR and CDR2 is FQNEAQ (reference sequence). Trimming shortened V by 2 bases and J by 3 bases, and 2 bases separated the two germline ends. This CDR3 spans 11 amino acids. The DNA for the CDR3 is TGTGCCAGCAGCTTAAACTACGAGCAGTACTTC. Translated: CASSLNYEQYF.

This clone appeared many times. The V and J genes are TRBV6-5 and TRBJ2-5, with 10 bases matching TRBD2. This CDR3 spans 16 amino acids. The germline CDR1 and CDR2 sequences are MNHEY and SVGAGI. The V segment lost 4 bases and the J segment 5 bases; nucleotides outside the gene matches: 10. This CDR3 reads CASSSGTSAQGETQYF. The CDR3 DNA reads as TGTGCCAGCAGTTCCGGGACTAGCGCCCAAGGGGAGACCCAGTACTTC.

V and J are TRBV2 and TRBJ1-1, with D uncertain. This CDR3 is built from 14 residues. Germline CDR1 SNHLY, CDR2 FYNNEI. The V end was cut by 6 bases, the J end by 2 bases, with 13 bases between. CDR3: CASSSQLENTEAFF. As DNA, the CDR3 is TGTGCCAGCAGCTCGCAGCTAGAAAACACTGAAGCTTTCTTT.

The V call is TRBV25-1, the J call TRBJ2-1; 7 positions agree with TRBD1. After removal of 3 bases from V and 3 bases from J, the junction contained 5 bases not matched to a gene. The V gene's germline CDR1 is MGHDK and CDR2 SYGVNS. The CDR3 runs to 15 residues. CDR3 residues: CASSDGQVRYNEQFF. CDR3 DNA sequence: TGTGCCAGCAGTGACGGACAGGTCCGCTACAATGAGCAGTTCTTC.

This chain joins TRBV6-1 and TRBJ2-3; a weak D match, TRBD2 (6 bases). Trimming removed 0 bases at V and 0 bases at J, with 13 bases between. Germline-derived CDR1 and CDR2 are MNHNS and SASEGT. The CDR3 length is 17 residues. The CDR3 region has the DNA TGTGCCAGCAGTGAAGCGTTCCTAGCGCCAAGCACAGATACGCAGTATTTT. It specifies CASSEAFLAPSTDTQYF.

The chain is built from TRBV27 and TRBJ2-7, with D perhaps matching TRBD1 or TRBD2 (7 bases each). CDR3 size: 14 residues. With 4 bases removed from V and 1 base from J, the gap between germline ends came to 11 bases. CDR1 is MNHEY, CDR2 SMNVEV, per germline (reference sequence). CDR3 in amino acids: CASSYRGGSYEQYF. CDR3 coding DNA: TGTGCCAGCAGTTACAGGGGAGGGTCCTACGAGCAGTACTTC.

The chain combines TRBV19 with TRBJ1-4; D not certain. The V end lost 8 bases, the J end lost 7 bases, and 14 bases lay between the germline ends. This CDR3 is built from 13 residues. The germline gives CDR1 LNHDA, CDR2 SQIVND (reference sequence). The CDR3 sequence: CASRAQSLEKLFF. CDR3 bases: TGTGCCAGTCGGGCCCAGTCCCTTGAAAAACTGTTTTTT.

This chain links TRBV21-1 with TRBJ2-7; the table's D gene call, TRBD2, was not cross checked with the DNA. TRBV21-1 corresponds to a pseudogene. This CDR3 region has 15 residues. The CDR3 DNA reads as TGTGCCGGGTCGTCTGGGGGGGCCCCTTGGTACGAGCAGTACTTC. Translated, it gives CAGSSGGAPWYEQYF.